The next 20 T cell receptor beta chains were all read from a single sample in a study of shared clonotypes between healthy human individuals. This table comes from immunoSEQ multiplex PCR, and its TCRdb copy is limited to in-frame clones, with some not included. The top ten clones hold 0.39% of a sample with 2 million to 2.5 million clones, 85% to 95% of them seen once. Sequencing was performed on naive CD4+ T cells from PBMCs. As for subset: CD45RA+ positively selected. These receptors all come from a man between 18 and 29 years old in good health. Some clones in this sample may be carry-over from other donors' samples.

This chain uses TRBV7-9 with TRBJ2-1; unclear D gene. Germline CDR1 SEHNR, CDR2 FQNEAQ (reference sequence). The CDR3 spans 13 residues. Trimming left V 5 bases short and J 5 bases short, with 10 bases between. The CDR3 here is CASSILMHNEQFF. CDR3 in DNA: TGTGCCAGCAGCATCCTGATGCACAATGAGCAGTTCTTC.

This clone occurred once. The chain is built from TRBV19 and TRBJ1-4; no clear D. CDR3 length equals 9 residues. Germline V gives CDR1 LNHDA, CDR2 SQIVND (reference sequence). The V gene lost 7 bases and the J gene lost 8 bases, with 2 bases spanning the gap. For the CDR3, the DNA is TGTGCCAGTACAGAAAAACTGTTTTTT. Translating it yields CASTEKLFF.

This clone was seen once. The rearrangement links TRBV18 to TRBJ2-3, with 12 bases fitting TRBD2. This CDR3 has 15 residues. The germline V gene has CDR1 KGHSH and CDR2 LQKENI. J was trimmed by 10 bases and V by 2 bases; bases with no gene match: 7. The DNA for the CDR3 is TGTGCCAGCTCACCAGGACTAGCGGGATTATTTTCGCAGTATTTT. This sequence encodes CASSPGLAGLFSQYF.

Points on this clone: Within the sample, other DNA sequences also encode this same CDR3. V and J are TRBV5-1 and TRBJ1-3; no definite D call. CDR1 SGHRS and CDR2 YFSETQ come from the germline V gene. Trimming cost V 0 bases and J 0 bases, with 10 bases left between them. CDR3 size: 16 residues. Written as DNA, the CDR3 is TGCGCCAGCAGCTTGGCCGGCGGAAGCTCTGGAAACACCATATATTTT. It is translated as CASSLAGGSSGNTIYF.

This clone has just one count. This chain uses TRBV29-1 with TRBJ2-1, with 8 bases that match TRBD2. CDR3 length: 13 residues. V dropped 8 bases and J dropped 7; count of bases not matched to a gene: 10. Germline values: CDR1 SQVTM, CDR2 ANQGSEA. The CDR3: CSQGTSALNEQFF. CDR3 nucleotide sequence: TGCAGCCAGGGGACTAGTGCTCTGAATGAGCAGTTCTTC.

J is TRBJ2-7 and V is TRBV28, with D uncertain. Looked up from germline, CDR1 is MDHEN and CDR2 is SYDVKM. Trimming took 5 bases from V and 5 from J, leaving 16 bases between them. The CDR3 is made up of 14 amino acids. The DNA for the CDR3 is TGTGCCAGCAGTCAGACCGCTTTGCTAAACGAGCAGTACTTC. It specifies CASSQTALLNEQYF.

V and J are TRBV11-2 and TRBJ1-2; TRBD1 might be the D (5 bases). CDR3 size: 14 residues. V was pared by 10 bases and J by 5 bases, with 20 bases between. CDR1 and CDR2 from the germline V gene are SGHAT and FQNNGV. As DNA, the CDR3 is TGTGCCACGAGAGGAGGGGACGGGGGGTATGGCTACACCTTC. This gives the protein CATRGGDGGYGYTF.

This chain links TRBV2 with TRBJ2-7; 7 nucleotides line up with TRBD2. Germline assignment: CDR1 SNHLY and CDR2 FYNNEI. V shed 6 bases, J shed 7 bases, and the junction held 3 bases outside the gene matches. The CDR3 is 11 amino acids. CDR3 DNA sequence: TGTGCCAGCAGCAGACTAGCTGAGCAGTACTTC. The encoded protein is CASSRLAEQYF.

The chain recombines TRBV5-4 with TRBJ2-7; D remains unclear. CDR3 length: 14 residues. Trimming removed 3 bases at V and 4 bases at J, with 14 bases between. From germline, CDR1 is SGHNT and CDR2 YYREEE (reference sequence). The CDR3 here is CASSSRQGVYEQYF. The DNA of the CDR3 is TGTGCCAGCAGCTCAAGACAAGGCGTATACGAGCAGTACTTC.

The rearrangement uses TRBV11-3 and TRBJ2-3; TRBD2 matches 9 bases. Germline lookup yields CDR1 SGHNT and CDR2 YENEEA. The CDR3 consists of 17 residues. V lost 2 bases, J lost 1 base, and 7 bases stayed unmatched. CDR3 loop: CASSLNLAGSGTDTQYF. DNA for the CDR3: TGTGCCAGCAGCTTAAACCTAGCGGGAAGTGGCACAGATACGCAGTATTTT.

V is TRBV27 and J is TRBJ1-1; TRBD1 agrees at 11 bases. This CDR3 region has 16 residues. CDR1 MNHEY and CDR2 SMNVEV come from the germline V gene (reference sequence). V was clipped by 5 bases and J by 5 bases; unmatched bases: 10. The CDR3 region has the DNA TGTGCCAGCAGTAGCCCCTCTGGGACAGGGGGGACTGAAGCTTTCTTT. Amino acid sequence: CASSSPSGTGGTEAFF.

This clone came up once. The V gene is TRBV5-8, the J gene TRBJ2-2, with D uncertain. The CDR3 has 12 amino acids. Germline V lookup: CDR1 SGHTS, CDR2 YDEGEE. V lost 2 bases and J 8 bases, leaving 7 bases between the germline ends. CDR3 sequence: CASSLAPGELFF. CDR3 DNA: TGTGCCAGCAGCTTAGCCCCGGGGGAGCTGTTTTTT.

The chain's CDR3 is CASSLSPGGSGNTIYF. The CDR3 DNA reads TGCGCCAGCAGCTTGTCCCCGGGGGGATCTGGAAACACCATATATTTT. This chain connects TRBV5-1 to TRBJ1-3; D perhaps matches TRBD1 (5 bases). V shed 1 base and J shed 1 base, with 12 bases lying between them. The CDR3 has 16 amino acids. Germline CDR1 reads SGHRS; CDR2 reads YFSETQ.

This clone was counted once. V is TRBV14 and J is TRBJ1-3; D is ambiguous. Between the trimmed V and J ends, which lost 3 bases and 0 bases, there was a span of 15 bases. The CDR3 extends over 17 amino acids. CDR1 is SGHDN, CDR2 FVKESK, per germline. The CDR3 loop reads CASSHGETPHSGNTIYF. CDR3 DNA: TGTGCCAGCAGCCACGGGGAAACACCACACTCTGGAAACACCATATATTTT.

The chain uses TRBV28 and TRBJ2-7; D is undetermined. V lost 5 bases and J lost 0, with 14 bases in between. Germline V lookup: CDR1 MDHEN, CDR2 SYDVKM. This CDR3 has 15 amino acids. CDR3 nucleotides: TGTGCCAGCAGTCCTCTGGACGCGAGCTCCTACGAGCAGTACTTC. It yields the protein CASSPLDASSYEQYF.

The rearrangement joins TRBV9 to TRBJ2-5; D not resolved. Trimming shortened V by 0 bases and J by 2 bases, and 5 bases separated the two germline ends. CDR1 is SGDLS, CDR2 YYNGEE, per germline. The CDR3 has 13 residues. The CDR3: CASSVVPQETQYF. DNA of the CDR3: TGTGCCAGCAGCGTAGTTCCACAAGAGACCCAGTACTTC.

V is TRBV5-8 and J is TRBJ2-3; 9 bases map to TRBD2. V lost 0 bases, J lost 6 bases, and 8 bases stayed unmatched. Germline CDR1 is SGHTS and CDR2 is YDEGEE. The CDR3 loop spans 16 amino acids. CDR3: CASSLVVTSGSDTQYF. The CDR3 DNA reads as TGTGCCAGCAGCTTGGTAGTGACTAGCGGATCGGATACGCAGTATTTT.

This chain uses TRBV6-5 with TRBJ2-3, with a weak D call TRBD1 (6 bases). CDR3 size: 15 residues. Trimming left V 2 bases short and J 4 bases short, with 13 bases between. Germline CDR1 and CDR2: MNHEY and SVGAGI. CDR3 protein: CASSYGGRGADTQYF. CDR3 DNA: TGTGCCAGCAGTTACGGCGGCAGGGGCGCAGATACGCAGTATTTT.

The chain employs TRBV7-3 and TRBJ1-2; D might be TRBD1 (5 bases). Germline V CDR1 and CDR2: SGHTA, FQGTGA. Trimming left V 0 bases short and J 8 bases short, with 19 bases between. This CDR3 spans 16 amino acids. The DNA for the CDR3 is TGTGCCAGCAGCTTAACCGGCAGAGAAATGTCAGGGGGCTACACCTTC. Amino acids: CASSLTGREMSGGYTF. Full variable domain (missing parts from reference TRBV7-3 and TRBJ1-2): GAGVSQTPSNKVTEKGKYVELRCDPISGHTALYWYRQSLGQGPEFLIYFQGTGAADDSGLPNDRFFAVRPEGSVSTLKIQRTERGDSAVYLCASSLTGREMSGGYTFGSGTRLTVV.

The chain recombines TRBV10-1 with TRBJ2-1; D remains ambiguous. The V end lost 6 bases, the J end lost 7 bases, and 10 bases lay between the germline ends. This CDR3 comprises 12 residues. Germline V gene lookup returns CDR1 WNHNN and CDR2 SYGVQD (reference sequence). For the CDR3, the DNA is TGCGCCAGCAGCTTCGTAGGGAATGAGCAGTTCTTC. The encoded protein is CASSFVGNEQFF.